Listed below are T cell receptor beta chains from one sample, sequenced in a study of PD-1 blockade in classical Hodgkin lymphoma. Sequencing used immunoSEQ multiplex PCR; TCRdb keeps in-frame clones, though not all of them. The sample comprises 70,000 or so clones, 71% of which are singletons, and approximately 8.4% rests with the top ten. Sample: peripheral blood mononuclear cells (PBMCs), taken before the second cycle of nivolumab. The source is a human donor with classical Hodgkin lymphoma. The CDR3 runs from the conserved cysteine through the conserved F or W. Fields, in order: clone size, V gene, J gene, D gene, CDR3 protein, CDR3 DNA. A D gene is named only where the DNA matches it firmly. Clone size is shown for a subset of rows, as once, few, many or a class of expanded clone.

>once|TRBV7-9|TRBJ2-7|NA
CASSAGPFSSYEQYF
TGTGCCAGCAGCGCCGGACCTTTTTCTTCCTACGAGCAGTACTTC
>NA|TRBV9|TRBJ1-4|NA
CASSPLGGASEKLFF
TGTGCCAGCAGCCCCCTTGGCGGGGCGTCTGAAAAACTGTTTTTT
>few|TRBV5-1|TRBJ2-5|NA
CASSLSVVGETQYF
TGCGCCAGCAGCTTGAGCGTGGTGGGGGAGACCCAGTACTTC
>NA|TRBV5-4|TRBJ1-1|NA
CASSWAIGTEAFF
TGTGCCAGCAGCTGGGCGATCGGCACTGAAGCTTTCTTT
>NA|TRBV6-1|TRBJ1-2|NA
CASSANVGIANYGYTF
TGTGCCAGCAGTGCAAACGTGGGGATCGCTAACTATGGCTACACCTTC
>medium-sized|TRBV12-5|TRBJ2-3|NA
CASARGAVDTQYF
TGTGCTAGTGCCCGGGGGGCCGTAGATACGCAGTATTTT
>NA|TRBV4-1|TRBJ2-2|TRBD2
CASSFVAGVNTGELFF
TGCGCCAGCAGTTTCGTAGCGGGAGTTAACACCGGGGAGCTGTTTTTT
>once|TRBV13|TRBJ2-1|TRBD2
CASSYSGGLAVYNEQFF
TGTGCCAGCAGCTATTCGGGCGGACTAGCGGTATACAATGAGCAGTTCTTC
>NA|TRBV6-5|TRBJ1-1|NA
CASNALGRNTEAFF
TGTGCCAGCAACGCCCTGGGACGGAACACTGAAGCTTTCTTT
>few|TRBV19|TRBJ1-2|TRBD1
CASKGTGGGYGYTF
TGTGCCAGTAAGGGGACAGGGGGAGGCTATGGCTACACCTTC
>NA|TRBV30|TRBJ2-1|NA
CAPIALFF
TGTGCCCCTATAGCACTGTTCTTC
>NA|TRBV29-1|TRBJ2-7|NA
CSVLTGYEQYF
TGCAGCGTTTTGACTGGCTACGAGCAGTACTTC
>NA|TRBV7-8|TRBJ1-1|NA
CASPRGAFF
TGTGCCAGCCCGAGGGGGGCTTTCTTT
>once|TRBV6-6|TRBJ1-2|TRBD1
CASSPTGNYGYTF
TGTGCCAGCAGTCCGACAGGGAACTATGGCTACACCTTC
>once|TRBV4-1|TRBJ1-6|NA
CASSQGTLGDSPLHF
TGCGCCAGCAGCCAAGGTACTCTCGGAGATTCACCCCTCCACTTT
>NA|TRBV5-1|TRBJ1-1|NA
CASSLAGANTEAFF
TGCGCCAGCAGCTTGGCTGGGGCGAACACTGAAGCTTTCTTT
>NA|TRBV19|TRBJ2-1|NA
CASSIRGLISHNEQFF
TGTGCCAGTAGTATTAGGGGTCTTATCAGCCACAATGAGCAGTTCTTC
>NA|TRBV5-1|TRBJ2-2|NA
CASNSRSYTGELFF
TGCGCCAGCAATAGCCGTTCTTACACCGGGGAGCTGTTTTTT
>NA|TRBV27|TRBJ1-1|TRBD1
CASSFSTGTEAFF
TGTGCCAGCAGTTTTTCGACAGGGACTGAAGCTTTCTTT
>NA|TRBV16|TRBJ1-4|NA
CASSQSLNEKLFF
TGTGCCAGCAGCCAATCTCTCAATGAAAAACTGTTTTTT
>few|TRBV5-6|TRBJ2-1|TRBD2
CASSLAGGGYNEQFF
TGTGCCAGCAGTTTAGCGGGAGGGGGCTACAATGAGCAGTTCTTC
>NA|TRBV5-5|TRBJ1-5|NA
CASSPTWGGNQPQHF
TGTGCCAGCAGCCCGACCTGGGGGGGGAATCAGCCCCAGCATTTT
>once|TRBV28|TRBJ1-1|NA
CASSLRLNTEAFF
TGTGCCAGCAGTCTCCGACTGAACACTGAAGCTTTCTTT
>once|TRBV4-2|TRBJ2-2|TRBD2
CASSLSGGAVGELFF
TGTGCCAGCAGCCTTAGCGGGGGGGCTGTGGGGGAGCTGTTTTTT
>NA|TRBV6-4|TRBJ2-3|TRBD2
CASSRLAGASTDTQYF
TGTGCCAGCAGTCGACTAGCGGGGGCCTCCACAGATACGCAGTATTTT
>NA|TRBV7-6|TRBJ2-7|NA
CASSLKVSTLVF
TGTGCCAGCAGCTTAAAAGTGTCCACGCTCGTCTTC
>NA|TRBV5-1|TRBJ2-3|TRBD2
CASSLTSGVSTDTQYF
TGCGCCAGCAGCCTTACTAGCGGGGTTAGCACAGATACGCAGTATTTT
>once|TRBV19|TRBJ1-2|TRBD1
CASTGTGDKAWYYGYTF
TGTGCCAGTACCGGGACAGGGGATAAGGCATGGTACTATGGCTACACCTTC
>NA|TRBV29-1|TRBJ2-7|TRBD1
CSVTPRTGIYEQYF
TGCAGCGTAACCCCCCGGACAGGGATCTACGAGCAGTACTTC
>NA|TRBV9|TRBJ1-4|NA
CASSVGGGPFNEKLFF
TGTGCCAGCAGCGTAGGGGGCGGACCCTTTAACGAAAAACTGTTTTTT
>few|TRBV18|TRBJ2-3|NA
CASSPPTLTNTQYF
TGTGCCAGCTCACCACCGACCTTAACCAATACGCAGTATTTT
>NA|TRBV27|TRBJ2-7|TRBD1
CASNGQGSGEQYF
TGTGCCAGCAACGGACAGGGTTCGGGCGAGCAGTACTTC
>NA|TRBV5-6|TRBJ1-5|TRBD1
CASSRSEGARAQPQHF
TGTGCCAGCAGCCGATCGGAGGGGGCCCGGGCCCAGCCCCAGCATTTT
>NA|TRBV18|TRBJ1-3|NA
CASSPPGLTGNTIYF
TGTGCCAGCTCACCACCGGGATTAACGGGAAACACCATATATTTT
>NA|TRBV7-8|TRBJ1-4|NA
CASSSAGVTNEKLFF
TGTGCCAGCAGCTCCGCAGGGGTGACTAATGAAAAACTGTTTTTT
>NA|TRBV11-3|TRBJ1-1|TRBD1
CASSPRTGRDTEAFF
TGTGCCAGCAGCCCACGGACAGGGAGGGACACTGAAGCTTTCTTT
>NA|TRBV29-1|TRBJ1-1|NA
CSVPQGTVREAFF
TGCAGCGTCCCACAGGGAACTGTCAGGGAAGCTTTCTTT
>few|TRBV20-1|TRBJ2-7|NA
CSVIRVYEQYF
TGCAGTGTCATTAGGGTTTACGAGCAGTACTTC
>NA|TRBV15|TRBJ2-3|NA
CATSRKGEGVDTQYF
TGTGCCACCAGCAGAAAGGGGGAAGGGGTAGATACGCAGTATTTT
>NA|TRBV9|TRBJ1-1|TRBD1
CASSPRTGYTEAFF
TGTGCCAGCAGCCCTCGGACAGGGTACACTGAAGCTTTCTTT
>NA|TRBV2|TRBJ1-5|NA
CASSVERDQPQHF
TGTGCCAGCAGTGTTGAAAGGGATCAGCCCCAGCATTTT
>NA|TRBV6-6|TRBJ1-1|NA
CASSPGFRTTEAFF
TGTGCCAGCAGCCCCGGGTTCAGGACCACTGAAGCTTTCTTT
>NA|TRBV28|TRBJ1-2|NA
CASSDVGDEGYGYTF
TGTGCCAGCAGCGACGTGGGGGACGAGGGCTATGGCTACACCTTC
>few|TRBV28|TRBJ2-5|NA
CASRRFYLQETQYF
TGTGCCAGCAGACGCTTTTACCTACAAGAGACCCAGTACTTC
>NA|TRBV2|TRBJ2-2|NA
CASSGGTGNTGELFF
TGTGCCAGCAGTGGGGGAACAGGGAACACCGGGGAGCTGTTTTTT
>NA|TRBV5-1|TRBJ2-1|TRBD1
CASSLEGAYNEQFF
TGCGCCAGCAGCTTGGAGGGGGCGTACAATGAGCAGTTCTTC
>NA|TRBV9|TRBJ2-3|NA
CASSVGVATDTQYF
TGTGCCAGCAGCGTAGGGGTAGCGACGGATACGCAGTATTTT
>NA|TRBV9|TRBJ2-1|TRBD2
CASSLSGAIYNEQFF
TGTGCCAGCAGCTTAAGCGGGGCAATTTACAATGAGCAGTTCTTC
>NA|TRBV5-1|TRBJ2-2|TRBD1
CASSLRDSVTGELFF
TGCGCCAGCAGCTTGCGGGACAGTGTCACCGGGGAGCTGTTTTTT
>NA|TRBV6-1|TRBJ2-5|NA
CASSEVGGHQETQYF
TGTGCCAGCAGTGAAGTTGGCGGTCATCAAGAGACCCAGTACTTC